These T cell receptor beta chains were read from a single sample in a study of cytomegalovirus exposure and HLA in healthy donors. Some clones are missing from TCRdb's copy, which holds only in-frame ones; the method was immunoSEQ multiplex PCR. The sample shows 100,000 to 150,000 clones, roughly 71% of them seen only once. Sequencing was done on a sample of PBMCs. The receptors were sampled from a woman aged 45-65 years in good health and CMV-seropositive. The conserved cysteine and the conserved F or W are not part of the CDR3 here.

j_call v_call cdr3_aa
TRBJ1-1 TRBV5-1 ASSLGALMNTEAF
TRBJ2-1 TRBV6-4 ASSRTLDSYNEQF
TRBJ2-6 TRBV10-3 AISNPTGQAAGGANVLT
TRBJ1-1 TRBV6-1 ASSGYSNTEAF
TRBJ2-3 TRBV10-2 ASSATGAGGPYTQY
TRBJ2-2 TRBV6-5 ASSYLPSPGELF
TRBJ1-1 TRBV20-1 SVGVMTEAF
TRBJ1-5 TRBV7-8 ASSLTGPHQPQH
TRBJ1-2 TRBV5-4 ASSINRGGYT
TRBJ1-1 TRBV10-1 ASSEGPGQGFEAF
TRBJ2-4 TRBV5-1 ASSPGGGHGIQY
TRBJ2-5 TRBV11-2 ASSLSSPGETQY
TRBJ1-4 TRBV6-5 ASSYSSGLGNEKLF
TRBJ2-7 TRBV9 PSNRMEAPYYEQY
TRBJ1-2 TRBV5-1 ASSPEIPREGYT
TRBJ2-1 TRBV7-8 ASRPGQGWLEQF